These 17 T cell receptor beta chains share one sample of origin, sequenced in a study of beta chain features in type 1 diabetes. Reverse transcription of all isolated RNA meant that expressed TCRB transcripts were sequenced. The assay was immunoSEQ multiplex PCR, and TCRdb's table has in-frame clones only and misses some. Here the sample spans 150,000 to 190,000 clones, 11% being singletons. Sequencing was done on a sample of central memory CD4+ T cells from blood. The receptors were sampled from a man younger than 35 in good health.

The chain employs TRBV9 and TRBJ2-7; tentatively, D is TRBD1 or TRBD2 (5 bases each). This CDR3 has 15 residues. V dropped 2 bases and J dropped 2 bases, with 14 bases sitting between them. Germline V gives CDR1 SGDLS, CDR2 YYNGEE. The CDR3 reads CASSVRDGLPYEQYF. The CDR3 DNA sequence: TGTGCCAGCAGCGTGAGGGACGGATTGCCCTACGAGCAGTACTTC.

This clone was seen a few times. The gene calls are TRBV25-1 and TRBJ2-5; D remains ambiguous. Germline assignment: CDR1 MGHDK and CDR2 SYGVNS. V dropped 5 bases and J dropped 4 bases, with 8 bases sitting between them. The CDR3 totals 12 residues. The chain's CDR3 is CASSFRRETQYF. CDR3 bases: TGTGCCAGCAGTTTCCGCCGAGAGACCCAGTACTTC.

This clone was counted at least ten times. The chain carries TRBV11-2 and TRBJ2-3, with TRBD2 matching 10 bases. From germline, CDR1 is SGHAT and CDR2 FQNNGV. The junction had 9 bases not matched to a gene; V was cut back by 2 bases and J by 4 bases. CDR3 size: 17 residues. The CDR3, as DNA: TGTGCCAGCAGCTTACCCAATAGTCTAGCGGGGGCAGATACGCAGTATTTT. Amino acid sequence: CASSLPNSLAGADTQYF.

This clone was detected many times. The chain uses TRBV21-1 and TRBJ2-5; the table gives TRBD1 as D, unverified against the DNA. TRBV21-1 is described as a pseudogene. This CDR3 is 16 amino acids long. CDR3 bases: TGTGCCAGCAGCAAAGTGGGCAGGGGGCCCCAAGAGACCCAGTACTTC. Its protein is CASSKVGRGPQETQYF.

Written as DNA, the CDR3 is TGTGCCAGCGCCTGGACAGGGGGTGGCTACACCTTC. Protein: CASAWTGGGYTF. V gene TRBV2 combines with J gene TRBJ1-2; TRBD1 matches at 10 bases. Unmatched junction bases numbered 4, after V lost 8 bases and J lost 7 bases. The CDR3 is 12 amino acids. Germline assignment: CDR1 SNHLY and CDR2 FYNNEI.

This chain connects TRBV5-1 to TRBJ1-5; TRBD1 matches 10 bases. Germline V gene lookup returns CDR1 SGHRS and CDR2 YFSETQ. V shed 4 bases, J shed 0 bases, and the junction held 7 bases outside the gene matches. There are 17 residues in the CDR3. This chain's CDR3 is CASSPGQGGDSNQPQHF. The DNA of the CDR3 is TGCGCCAGCAGCCCCGGACAGGGGGGAGATAGCAATCAGCCCCAGCATTTT.

The rearrangement joins TRBV29-1 to TRBJ1-1, with 8 nucleotides matching TRBD1. V trimming: 7 bases; J trimming: 1 base; junction bases outside the gene matches: 11. The CDR3 has 15 residues. CDR1 and CDR2 (germline): SQVTM, ANQGSEA. The CDR3 spells CSASQGAQGNTEAFF. In DNA, the CDR3 is TGCAGCGCCTCGCAGGGGGCACAGGGGAACACTGAAGCTTTCTTT.

There are many counts of this clone. The chain joins TRBV30 to TRBJ2-7, with 7 bases fitting TRBD2. CDR1 is GTSNPN, CDR2 SVGIG, per germline (reference sequence). The V and J ends lost 2 bases and 9 bases, in that order; junction bases with no gene match: 22. The CDR3 contains 17 residues. CDR3 loop: CAWSLTAGLAGMRAQYF. The CDR3 region has the DNA TGTGCCTGGAGTCTTACAGCGGGGCTGGCCGGGATGAGAGCGCAGTACTTC.

The chain has TRBV18 and TRBJ2-7; TRBD1 is a possible D gene (6 bases). Trimming shortened V by 3 bases and J by 5 bases, and 14 bases separated the two germline ends. From germline, CDR1 is KGHSH and CDR2 LQKENI. This CDR3 has 14 amino acids. Here the CDR3 DNA reads TGTGCCAGCTCACCGTCCCAGGGGTTACACGAGCAGTACTTC. Its protein product is CASSPSQGLHEQYF. The full variable domain, its missing parts supplied by reference TRBV18 and TRBJ2-7, is NAGVMQNPRHLVRRRGQEARLRCSPMKGHSHVYWYRQLPEEGLKFMVYLQKENIIDESGMPKERFSAEFPKEGPSILRIQQVVRGDSAAYFCASSPSQGLHEQYFGPGTRLTVT.

This clone came up a few times. The chain uses TRBV14 and TRBJ1-2; 9 nucleotides agree with TRBD1. V was clipped by 1 base and J by 5 bases; unmatched bases: 5. The CDR3 length is 15 residues. The V gene's germline CDR1 is SGHDN and CDR2 FVKESK. This CDR3 is CASSQAQGQGYGYTF. CDR3 coding DNA: TGTGCCAGCAGCCAAGCCCAGGGACAGGGATATGGCTACACCTTC.

The chain is built from TRBV4-3 and TRBJ1-2; 8 positions agree with TRBD1. The germline CDR1 and CDR2 sequences are LGHNA and YSLEER. Trimming at V came to 0 bases and at J to 4 bases, leaving 7 bases not matched to a gene. There are 16 residues in the CDR3. The CDR3 here is CASSQDHGQGSYGYTF. The CDR3 DNA reads as TGCGCCAGCAGCCAAGATCATGGACAGGGAAGCTATGGCTACACCTTC.

The chain combines TRBV25-1 with TRBJ1-5; 8 nucleotides align to TRBD1. The CDR3 has 13 residues. Trimming at V came to 6 bases and at J to 5 bases, leaving 3 bases not matched to a gene. In germline, CDR1 is MGHDK, CDR2 SYGVNS. CDR3 residues: CASRQGADQPQHF. In DNA form, the CDR3 reads TGTGCCAGCAGGCAGGGGGCCGATCAGCCCCAGCATTTT.

This chain uses TRBV13 with TRBJ1-1; 9 positions agree with TRBD1. V trimming: 5 bases; J trimming: 0 bases; junction bases outside the gene matches: 4. Germline CDR1 PRHDT, CDR2 FYEKMQ (reference sequence). This CDR3 region has 15 residues. The CDR3 sequence: CASSVGQGMNTEAFF. DNA of the CDR3: TGTGCCAGCAGCGTGGGACAGGGTATGAACACTGAAGCTTTCTTT.

The rearrangement uses TRBV19 and TRBJ2-7; TRBD1 aligns across 9 bases. With V trimmed by 5 bases and J by 1 base, 3 bases remained unmatched. The CDR3 is 14 amino acids. Per germline, CDR1 LNHDA and CDR2 SQIVND (reference sequence). The CDR3 nucleotides are TGTGCCAGTAGTCAACAGGGGGCGTCCTACGAGCAGTACTTC. The encoded protein is CASSQQGASYEQYF. The complete variable domain, with remaining parts taken from reference TRBV19 and TRBJ2-7, reads DGGITQSPKYLFRKEGQNVTLSCEQNLNHDAMYWYRQDPGQGLRLIYYSQIVNDFQKGDIAEGYSVSREKKESFPLTVTSAQKNPTAFYLCASSQQGASYEQYFGPGTRLTVT.

This clone was counted many times. V is TRBV7-2 and J is TRBJ2-4, with 7 positions matching TRBD1. The J segment lost 5 bases and the V segment lost 6 bases, leaving 7 bases of the junction unmatched. Germline V lookup: CDR1 SGHTA, CDR2 FQGNSA. There are 14 residues in the CDR3. The CDR3 DNA reads as TGTGCCAGCAGTTCTGACAGGGTCCAAAACATTCAGTACTTC. It yields the protein CASSSDRVQNIQYF.

V is TRBV2 and J is TRBJ1-2, with D unresolved. In germline, CDR1 is SNHLY, CDR2 FYNNEI. Between the trimmed V and J ends, which lost 2 bases and 6 bases, there was a span of 4 bases. There are 11 residues in the CDR3. The CDR3 DNA follows: TGTGCCAGCAGTGAAAGTCATGGCTACACCTTC. It encodes CASSESHGYTF.

V gene TRBV28 combines with J gene TRBJ2-1; D not certain. Trimming pared 2 bases from V and 7 bases from J, leaving 3 bases between. Germline CDR1 MDHEN, CDR2 SYDVKM. The CDR3 totals 11 residues. CDR3 protein: CASSLHNEQFF. In DNA form, the CDR3 reads TGTGCCAGCAGTTTACATAATGAGCAGTTCTTC. The whole variable domain, filled in from reference TRBV28 and TRBJ2-1, reads DVKVTQSSRYLVKRTGEKVFLECVQDMDHENMFWYRQDPGLGLRLIYFSYDVKMKEKGDIPEGYSVSREKKERFSLILESASTNQTSMYLCASSLHNEQFFGPGTRLTVL.